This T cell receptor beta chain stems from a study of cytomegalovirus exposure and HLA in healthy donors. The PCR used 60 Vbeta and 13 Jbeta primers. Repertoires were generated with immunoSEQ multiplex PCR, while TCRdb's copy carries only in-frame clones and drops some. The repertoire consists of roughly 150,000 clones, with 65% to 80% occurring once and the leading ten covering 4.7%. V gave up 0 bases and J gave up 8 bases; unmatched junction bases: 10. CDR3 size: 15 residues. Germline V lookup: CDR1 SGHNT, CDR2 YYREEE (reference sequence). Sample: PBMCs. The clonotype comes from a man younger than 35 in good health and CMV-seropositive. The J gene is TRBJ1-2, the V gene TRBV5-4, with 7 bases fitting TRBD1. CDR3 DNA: TGTGCCAGCAGCTTGGACAGACAGGGAAGGGAAGGCTACACCTTC. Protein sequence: CASSLDRQGREGYTF.